This TCR beta chain is drawn from a study of neurological immune-mediated disorders. Points from the study as a whole: The highest TCR clonal expansion occurred in HTLV-1-associated myelopathy; multiple sclerosis fell below healthy controls.

Time point in this sample: longitudinal time-point 3. Worth noting for this clonotype: Its antigen is unknown.

Germline lookup yields CDR1 MNHEY and CDR2 SVGAGI. The CDR3 contains 15 residues. V shed 5 bases and J shed 9 bases, with 22 bases lying between them. The cDNA was produced through 5'RACE with 10-nucleotide random UMIs. Each CDR3 protein is one row after TCRdb ran MiXCR on the 5' RACE reads. The data show about 53,000 distinct CDR3 sequences, roughly 8.3% seen once. V usage is TRBV6-5 and J usage is TRBJ1-2; no firm D call. Material for sequencing was PBMCs. The sequence was collected from a woman in her thirties or forties in good health. CDR3 DNA sequence: TGTGCCAGCAGTCCAAGGGTGGGTTCCGTTTATAGCTACACCTTC. Translating gives CASSPRVGSVYSYTF.